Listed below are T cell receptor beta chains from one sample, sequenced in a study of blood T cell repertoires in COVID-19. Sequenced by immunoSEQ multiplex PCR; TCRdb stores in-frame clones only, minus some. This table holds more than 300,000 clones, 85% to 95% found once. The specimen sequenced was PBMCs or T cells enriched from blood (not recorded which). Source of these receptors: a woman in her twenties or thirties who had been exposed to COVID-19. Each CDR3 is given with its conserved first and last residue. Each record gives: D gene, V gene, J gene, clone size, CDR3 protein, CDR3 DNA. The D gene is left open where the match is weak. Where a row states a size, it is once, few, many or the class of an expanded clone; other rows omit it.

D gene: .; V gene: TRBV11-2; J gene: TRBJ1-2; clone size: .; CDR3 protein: CASSPAGDYGYTF; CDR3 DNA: TGTGCCAGCAGCCCCGCGGGGGACTATGGCTACACCTTC
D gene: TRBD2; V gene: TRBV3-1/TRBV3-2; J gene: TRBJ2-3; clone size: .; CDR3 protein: CASSQPSGAFTDTQYF; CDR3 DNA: TGTGCCAGCAGCCAACCTAGCGGGGCATTCACAGATACGCAGTATTTT
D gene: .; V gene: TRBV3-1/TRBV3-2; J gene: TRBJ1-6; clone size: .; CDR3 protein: CASSPQGAPSSYNSPLHF; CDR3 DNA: TGTGCCAGCAGCCCGCAAGGGGCGCCGAGCTCCTATAATTCACCCCTCCACTTT
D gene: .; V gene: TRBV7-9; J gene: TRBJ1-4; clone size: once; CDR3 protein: CASSPVLGEKLFF; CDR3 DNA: TGTGCCAGCAGCCCCGTCCTCGGTGAAAAACTGTTTTTT
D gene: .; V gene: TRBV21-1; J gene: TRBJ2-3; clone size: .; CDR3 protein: CASSRDREGGTDTQYF; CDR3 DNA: TGTGCCAGCAGCAGGGACAGGGAGGGGGGCACAGATACGCAGTATTTT
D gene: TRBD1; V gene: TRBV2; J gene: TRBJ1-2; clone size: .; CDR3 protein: CASSEGRGSYGYTF; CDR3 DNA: TGTGCCAGCAGTGAAGGCAGGGGGTCTTATGGCTACACCTTC
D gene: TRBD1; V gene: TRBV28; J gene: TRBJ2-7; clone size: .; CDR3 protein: CASSFAGGYEQYF; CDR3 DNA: TGTGCCAGCAGTTTTGCAGGGGGCTACGAGCAGTACTTC
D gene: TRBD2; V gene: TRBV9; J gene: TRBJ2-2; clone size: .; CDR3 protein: CASSVGLAGGAGTGELFF; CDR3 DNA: TGTGCCAGCAGCGTAGGGCTAGCGGGGGGCGCGGGCACCGGGGAGCTGTTTTTT
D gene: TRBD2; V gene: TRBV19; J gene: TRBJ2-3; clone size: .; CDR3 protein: CASRGRGGTDTQYF; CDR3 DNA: TGTGCCAGTAGAGGGCGGGGGGGCACAGATACGCAGTATTTT
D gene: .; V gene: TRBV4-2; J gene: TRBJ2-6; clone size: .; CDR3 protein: CASSVVGGLSGANVLTF; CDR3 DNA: TGTGCCAGCAGCGTAGTAGGCGGGCTCTCTGGGGCCAACGTCCTGACTTTC
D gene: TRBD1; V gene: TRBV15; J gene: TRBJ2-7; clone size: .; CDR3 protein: CATSGDRGPYEQYF; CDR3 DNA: TGTGCCACCAGCGGAGACAGGGGGCCCTACGAGCAGTACTTC
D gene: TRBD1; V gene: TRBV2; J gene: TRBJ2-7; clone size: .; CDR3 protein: CASLRTGGYEQYF; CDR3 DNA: TGTGCCAGCTTACGGACAGGGGGCTACGAGCAGTACTTC
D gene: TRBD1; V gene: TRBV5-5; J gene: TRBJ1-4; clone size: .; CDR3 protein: CASSLTVTGTVNEKLFF; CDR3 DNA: TGTGCCAGCAGCCTAACCGTGACCGGGACAGTTAATGAAAAACTGTTTTTT
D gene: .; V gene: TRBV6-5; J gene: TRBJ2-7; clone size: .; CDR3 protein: CASSYGPRGGEQYF; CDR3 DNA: TGTGCCAGCAGTTACGGTCCTAGGGGTGGTGAGCAGTACTTC
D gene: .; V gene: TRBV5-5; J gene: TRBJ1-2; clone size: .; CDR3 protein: CASSFLTLAANYGYTF; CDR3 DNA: TGTGCCAGCAGCTTCTTAACATTGGCGGCTAACTATGGCTACACCTTC
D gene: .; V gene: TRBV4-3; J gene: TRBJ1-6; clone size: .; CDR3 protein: CASSQGTTNNSPLHF; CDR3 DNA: TGCGCCAGCAGCCAAGGGACAACTAATAATTCACCCCTCCACTTT
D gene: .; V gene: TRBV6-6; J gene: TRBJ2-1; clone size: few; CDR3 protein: CASRPPQGQYNEQFF; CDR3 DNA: TGTGCCAGCAGGCCTCCTCAGGGGCAGTACAATGAGCAGTTCTTC
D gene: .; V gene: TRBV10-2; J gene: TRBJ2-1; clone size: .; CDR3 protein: CASRDRRGFEQFF; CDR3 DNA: TGCGCCAGCAGGGACAGACGGGGTTTTGAGCAGTTCTTC
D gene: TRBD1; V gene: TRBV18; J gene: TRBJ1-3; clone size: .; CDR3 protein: CASSPDRALSGNTIYF; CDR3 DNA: TGTGCCAGCTCACCGGACAGGGCCCTCTCTGGAAACACCATATATTTT
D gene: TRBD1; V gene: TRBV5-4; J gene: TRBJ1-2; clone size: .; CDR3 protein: CASSGGTGTNYGYTF; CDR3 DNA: TGTGCCAGCAGCGGGGGGACAGGGACTAACTATGGCTACACCTTC
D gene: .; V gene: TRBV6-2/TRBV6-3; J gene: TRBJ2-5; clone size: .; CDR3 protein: CASSQPGLGETQYF; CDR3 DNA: TGTGCCAGCAGTCAGCCGGGACTGGGCGAGACCCAGTACTTC
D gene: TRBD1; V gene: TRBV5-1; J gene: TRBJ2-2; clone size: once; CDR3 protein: CASSTGTGQGVRELFF; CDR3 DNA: TGCGCCAGCAGCACCGGCACGGGACAGGGTGTCCGGGAGCTGTTTTTT
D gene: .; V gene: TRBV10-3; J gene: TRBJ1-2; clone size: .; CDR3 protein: CAIREQGIYGYTF; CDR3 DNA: TGTGCCATCAGAGAACAGGGTATCTATGGCTACACCTTC
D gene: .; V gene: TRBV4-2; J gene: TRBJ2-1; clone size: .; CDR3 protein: CASSRTYEQFF; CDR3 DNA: TGTGCCAGCAGCCGAACATATGAGCAGTTCTTC